This TCR beta chain was obtained from a study of beta chain features in type 1 diabetes. Turning to the study itself: Examination covered around 98 million sorted cells spanning all samples. Broader study findings: Significant though moderate, a shortening of TCRB CDR3s appeared in all four CD4+ subsets of Type 1 diabetes patients.

The germline V gene has CDR1 MGHRA and CDR2 YSYEKL. CDR3 size: 18 residues. With 0 bases clipped from V and 9 bases from J, the junction kept 13 bases outside the gene matches. Each sorted population was over 98% pure. With regard to this clone: Its antigen is not known.

TCRB transcripts that were expressed got sequenced, as all of the isolated RNA had been reverse transcribed. The table came from immunoSEQ multiplex PCR; TCRdb's copy has only in-frame clones and leaves some out. The sample holds roughly 300,000 clones; 7% to 10% are singletons and the top ten take over 0.95%. Source material: central memory CD4+ T cells from blood. The V gene is TRBV4-1, the J gene TRBJ1-6; 8 nucleotides match TRBD1. This sequence originates from a man aged 25 to 40 with type 1 diabetes. The CDR3 is CASSQDVTDRVVVSPLHF. CDR3 nucleotides: TGCGCCAGCAGCCAAGACGTCACGGACAGGGTTGTTGTTTCACCCCTCCACTTT.